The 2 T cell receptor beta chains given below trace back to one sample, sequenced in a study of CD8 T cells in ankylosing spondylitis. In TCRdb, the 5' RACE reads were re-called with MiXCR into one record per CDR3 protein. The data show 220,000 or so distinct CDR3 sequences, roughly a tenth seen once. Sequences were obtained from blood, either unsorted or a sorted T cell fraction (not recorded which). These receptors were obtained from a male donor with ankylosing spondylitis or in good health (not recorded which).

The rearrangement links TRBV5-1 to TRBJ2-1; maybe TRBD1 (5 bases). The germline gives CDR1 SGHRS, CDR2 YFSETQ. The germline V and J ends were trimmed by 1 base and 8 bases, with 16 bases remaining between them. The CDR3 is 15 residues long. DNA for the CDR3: TGCGCCAGCAGCTTGAGTGGGGCGATACAGCATGAGCAGTTCTTC. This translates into CASSLSGAIQHEQFF.

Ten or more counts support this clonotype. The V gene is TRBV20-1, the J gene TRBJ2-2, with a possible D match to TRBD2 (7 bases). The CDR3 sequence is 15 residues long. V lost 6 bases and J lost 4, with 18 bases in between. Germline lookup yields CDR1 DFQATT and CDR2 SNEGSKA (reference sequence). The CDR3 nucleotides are TGCAGTGCCACTAGGGAGGGGGGGCTCACCGGGGAGCTGTTTTTT. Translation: CSATREGGLTGELFF.